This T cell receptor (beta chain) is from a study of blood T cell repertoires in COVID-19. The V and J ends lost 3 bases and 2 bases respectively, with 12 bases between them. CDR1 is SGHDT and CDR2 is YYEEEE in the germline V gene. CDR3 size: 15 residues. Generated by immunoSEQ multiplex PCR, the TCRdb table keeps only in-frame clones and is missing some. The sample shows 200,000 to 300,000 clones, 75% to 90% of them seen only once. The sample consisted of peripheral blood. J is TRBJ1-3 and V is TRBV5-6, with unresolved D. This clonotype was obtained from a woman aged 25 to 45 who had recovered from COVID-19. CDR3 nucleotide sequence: TGTGCCAGCAGCTCTCTCAGGAATACTGGAAACACCATATATTTT. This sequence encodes CASSSLRNTGNTIYF.